Below are 25 T cell receptor beta chains sequenced from a single sample in a study of blood T cell repertoires in COVID-19. Assay used: immunoSEQ multiplex PCR; TCRdb lists only in-frame clones, some missing. The table records approximately 670,000 clones, approximately 90% of them present only once. The sequenced sample consisted of peripheral blood. The receptors were gathered from a woman aged 18-30 years with acute or convalescent COVID-19.

V and J are TRBV6-5 and TRBJ1-6; possible D gene TRBD1, 5 bases. CDR1 MNHEY and CDR2 SVGAGI come from the germline V gene. The CDR3 is 14 residues long. The V and J ends lost 2 bases and 7 bases respectively, with 9 bases between them. CDR3 loop: CASSYDSKNSPLHF. The CDR3 DNA sequence: TGTGCCAGCAGTTACGACAGCAAAAATTCACCCCTCCACTTT.

This chain joins TRBV27 and TRBJ1-5; maybe TRBD1 (6 bases). The V and J ends lost 5 bases and 2 bases respectively, with 13 bases between them. Germline CDR1 reads MNHEY; CDR2 reads SMNVEV (reference sequence). There are 15 residues in the CDR3. CDR3 sequence: CASSLRGAGNQPQHF. CDR3 DNA: TGTGCCAGCAGTCTGCGGGGGGCTGGCAATCAGCCCCAGCATTTT.

The chain has TRBV7-9 and TRBJ1-1; D may be TRBD1 (5 bases). This CDR3 contains 12 residues. Between the trimmed V and J ends, which lost 5 bases and 7 bases, there was a span of 11 bases. Germline assignment: CDR1 SEHNR and CDR2 FQNEAQ (reference sequence). CDR3 region: CASSLTVFEAFF. DNA for the CDR3: TGTGCCAGCAGCCTGACAGTATTTGAAGCTTTCTTT.

This clone was recorded a few times. V gene TRBV14 combines with J gene TRBJ2-7, with 9 bases lining up with TRBD1. V was clipped by 3 bases and J by 0 bases; unmatched bases: 6. This CDR3 contains 16 residues. Germline CDR1 and CDR2: SGHDN and FVKESK. Here the CDR3 DNA reads TGTGCCAGCAGCCAGAGCCCGGGACAGGGCTCCTACGAGCAGTACTTC. Its translation is CASSQSPGQGSYEQYF.

The gene calls are TRBV3-1 (or the pseudogene TRBV3-2) and TRBJ1-4; a possible D gene is TRBD1 (6 bases). In germline, CDR1 is LGHDT, CDR2 YNNKEL (reference sequence). CDR3 length: 15 residues. V shed 4 bases and J shed 0 bases, with 9 bases lying between them. CDR3: CASSPGQTTNEKLFF. The CDR3, as DNA: TGTGCCAGCAGCCCAGGACAGACAACTAATGAAAAACTGTTTTTT.

This chain connects TRBV5-1 to TRBJ1-2; unclear D gene. Per germline, CDR1 SGHRS and CDR2 YFSETQ. The CDR3 runs 11 residues. V was pared by 6 bases and J by 10 bases, with 13 bases between. The DNA for the CDR3 is TGCGCCAGCATTATCGTCCCTACCTACACCTTC. Translation gives CASIIVPTYTF.

The V gene is TRBV7-2, the J gene TRBJ1-2; D unclear. Trimming left V 1 base short and J 1 base short, with 7 bases between. Germline V gene sequence: CDR1 SGHTA, CDR2 FQGNSA. The CDR3 has 14 residues. The CDR3 sequence: CASSLGQVNYGYTF. In nucleotides, the CDR3 is TGTGCCAGCAGCTTAGGGCAGGTTAACTATGGCTACACCTTC.

The chain couples TRBV6-2 or TRBV6-3 to TRBJ1-6; 7 nucleotides line up with TRBD1. CDR1 MNHEY and CDR2 SVGEGT come from the germline V gene. Trimming at V came to 0 bases and at J to 7 bases, leaving 6 bases not matched to a gene. CDR3 size: 16 residues. CDR3 region: CASSYSHNRGNSPLHF. In DNA form, the CDR3 reads TGTGCCAGCAGTTACTCGCACAACAGGGGAAATTCACCCCTCCACTTT.

This rearrangement joins TRBV7-2 to TRBJ1-5; D is unresolved. CDR3 length equals 13 residues. Between the trimmed V and J ends, which lost 1 base and 4 bases, there was a span of 5 bases. The V gene's germline CDR1 is SGHTA and CDR2 FQGNSA. The CDR3 loop is CASSLDGNQPQHF. DNA of the CDR3: TGTGCCAGCAGCTTAGACGGGAATCAGCCCCAGCATTTT.

The chain employs TRBV18 and TRBJ1-1, with a possible D match to TRBD1 (6 bases). Trimming stripped 2 bases from V and 5 bases from J, with 18 bases between. In germline, CDR1 is KGHSH, CDR2 LQKENI. There are 16 residues in the CDR3. The CDR3 DNA follows: TGTGCCAGCTCACCAGGGTCAGGGTTTAGGGGGACTGAAGCTTTCTTT. Residues: CASSPGSGFRGTEAFF.

About this clone: Other DNA sequences in this sample translate to the same CDR3. The chain employs TRBV4-1 and TRBJ1-4; D not certain. V was trimmed by 1 base and J by 4 bases, leaving 4 bases between them. This CDR3 region has 13 residues. Germline values: CDR1 MGHRA, CDR2 YSYEKL. The CDR3 nucleotides are TGCGCCAGCAGCCAAGCCTTTAATGAAAAACTGTTTTTT. Translated, it gives CASSQAFNEKLFF.

V usage is TRBV6-1 and J usage is TRBJ1-4; 9 bases map to TRBD1. CDR1 is MNHNS, CDR2 SASEGT, per germline. The CDR3 is made up of 15 amino acids. With 2 bases clipped from V and 7 bases from J, the junction kept 5 bases outside the gene matches. This CDR3 reads CASSEKGTGSEKLFF. DNA for the CDR3: TGTGCCAGCAGTGAAAAAGGGACAGGGAGTGAAAAACTGTTTTTT.

V is TRBV2 and J is TRBJ1-1; no definite D call. Germline CDR1 is SNHLY and CDR2 is FYNNEI. The CDR3 sequence is 15 residues long. Trimming removed 4 bases at V and 4 bases at J, with 16 bases between. CDR3 residues: CASSGFGLLSTEAFF. CDR3 sequence (DNA): TGTGCCAGCAGTGGATTTGGCCTGTTATCCACTGAAGCTTTCTTT.

V and J are TRBV5-1 and TRBJ2-7; 10 positions match TRBD2. This CDR3 is built from 13 residues. Germline lookup yields CDR1 SGHRS and CDR2 YFSETQ. The ends lost 7 bases at V and 4 bases at J; junction bases unmatched: 5. The CDR3 nucleotides read TGCGCCAGCGGTAGCGGGGGGAGTTACGAGCAGTACTTC. This gives the protein CASGSGGSYEQYF.

This clone appeared a single time. The chain carries TRBV9 and TRBJ2-7; 10 bases agree with TRBD1. The CDR3 runs to 15 residues. Germline V gene data show CDR1 as SGDLS and CDR2 as YYNGEE. V gave up 3 bases and J gave up 2 bases; unmatched junction bases: 5. The CDR3 DNA follows: TGTGCCAGCAGCGCCGGGACAGGGGAGACCTACGAGCAGTACTTC. Its translation: CASSAGTGETYEQYF.

About this clone itself: Other DNA sequences in this specimen translate into the identical CDR3. This chain links TRBV6-6 with TRBJ1-3, with D uncertain. Deletions cut 0 bases from V and 1 base from J, with 7 bases between. Germline values: CDR1 MNHNY, CDR2 SVGAGI (reference sequence). The CDR3 extends over 15 amino acids. The CDR3 spells CASSYSGGSGNTIYF. DNA of the CDR3: TGTGCCAGCAGTTACTCTGGAGGGTCTGGAAACACCATATATTTT.

This clone was seen just once. V gene TRBV27 combines with J gene TRBJ1-1; the D gene is possibly TRBD1 (5 bases). The V end was cut by 5 bases, the J end by 7 bases, with 14 bases between. The CDR3 runs 13 residues. CDR1 is MNHEY and CDR2 is SMNVEV in the germline V gene (reference sequence). The CDR3 spells CASSRNSGIEAFF. CDR3 nucleotide sequence: TGTGCCAGCAGTCGTAACTCAGGGATTGAAGCTTTCTTT.

V and J are TRBV18 and TRBJ1-4, with 10 bases matching TRBD1. The CDR3 spans 15 residues. After removal of 4 bases from V and 6 bases from J, the junction contained 5 bases not matched to a gene. Germline loops: CDR1 KGHSH, CDR2 LQKENI. In DNA, the CDR3 is TGTGCCAGCTCACAGAGGGACAGGGGTTATGAAAAACTGTTTTTT. Translating it yields CASSQRDRGYEKLFF.

The genes are TRBV9 and TRBJ1-3; 8 positions match TRBD1. Germline V gene data show CDR1 as SGDLS and CDR2 as YYNGEE. The CDR3 is 15 residues long. J lost 4 bases, V lost 2 bases, and 5 bases had no gene match. This CDR3 is CASSVGQGAGNTIYF. For the CDR3, the DNA is TGTGCCAGCAGCGTTGGCCAGGGGGCAGGAAACACCATATATTTT.

This clone has just a few counts. This chain uses TRBV12-3 or TRBV12-4 with TRBJ1-2; D gene uncertain. The V and J ends lost 6 bases and 10 bases respectively, with 12 bases between them. CDR3 size: 11 residues. CDR3 protein: CASRAALNYTF. Written as DNA, the CDR3 is TGTGCCAGCAGAGCCGCCCTTAACTACACCTTC.

The table lists this clone with a count of one. One end of the junction is discordant with germline, which a read error may explain. V and J are TRBV2 and TRBJ1-2; 8 bases are shared with TRBD1. CDR1 is SNHLY, CDR2 FYNNEI, per germline. This CDR3 contains 12 residues. CDR3 amino acids: CASSEWEDGQGF. The CDR3 coding sequence is TGTGCCAGCAGTGAATGGGAGGACGGACAGGGATTC.

The rearrangement uses TRBV5-8 and TRBJ1-4, with D maybe TRBD1 (6 bases). This CDR3 spans 16 amino acids. Trimming shortened V by 2 bases and J by 0 bases, and 11 bases separated the two germline ends. Germline CDR1 reads SGHTS; CDR2 reads YDEGEE. CDR3 DNA sequence: TGTGCCAGCAGCTTAGGGACATACGCAACTAATGAAAAACTGTTTTTT. Its translation: CASSLGTYATNEKLFF.

The chain uses TRBV5-1 and TRBJ1-2, with D tentatively TRBD1 (5 bases). The V gene lost 0 bases and the J gene lost 2 bases, with 8 bases spanning the gap. The germline gives CDR1 SGHRS, CDR2 YFSETQ. CDR3 length equals 14 residues. CDR3 residues: CASSLGTRNYGYTF. The CDR3 region has the DNA TGCGCCAGCAGCTTGGGGACACGAAACTATGGCTACACCTTC.

This clone was found once. CDR3 sequence reads: CASSVGQGFFYNEQFF. The DNA of the CDR3 is TGTGCCAGCAGCGTAGGACAGGGCTTTTTCTACAATGAGCAGTTCTTC. The chain couples TRBV9 to TRBJ2-1; TRBD1 matches at 7 bases. Germline trimming cut 0 bases from V and 3 bases from J; bases unmatched to any gene: 6. This CDR3 region has 16 residues. Germline CDR1 is SGDLS and CDR2 is YYNGEE. The full variable domain, completed using reference TRBV9 and TRBJ2-1, is DSGVTQTPKHLITATGQRVTLRCSPRSGDLSVYWYQQSLDQGLQFLIQYYNGEERAKGNILERFSAQQFPDLHSELNLSSLELGDSALYFCASSVGQGFFYNEQFFGPGTRLTVL.

This chain connects TRBV11-2 to TRBJ2-2, with D perhaps matching TRBD2 (6 bases). The V gene's germline CDR1 is SGHAT and CDR2 FQNNGV. Trimming removed 4 bases at V and 5 bases at J, with 11 bases between. CDR3 size: 14 residues. CDR3 sequence reads: CASSSSGRTGELFF. The CDR3 DNA is TGTGCCAGCAGCTCCTCGGGGAGGACCGGGGAGCTGTTTTTT.